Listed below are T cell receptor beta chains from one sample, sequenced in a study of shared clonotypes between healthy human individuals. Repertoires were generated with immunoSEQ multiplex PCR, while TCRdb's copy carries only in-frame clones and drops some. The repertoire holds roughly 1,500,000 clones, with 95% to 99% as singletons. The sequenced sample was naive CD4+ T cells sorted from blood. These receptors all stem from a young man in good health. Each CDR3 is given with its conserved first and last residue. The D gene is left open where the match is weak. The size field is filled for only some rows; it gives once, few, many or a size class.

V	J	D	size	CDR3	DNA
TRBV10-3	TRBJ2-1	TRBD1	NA	CAIMVGTGAYNEQFF	TGTGCCATCATGGTCGGGACAGGTGCCTACAATGAGCAGTTCTTC
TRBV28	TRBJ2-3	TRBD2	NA	CASSSQRESRDTQYF	TGTGCCAGCAGCTCACAGCGGGAGAGCAGAGATACGCAGTATTTT
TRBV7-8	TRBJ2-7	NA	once	CASSLDLTGRDEQYF	TGTGCCAGCAGCTTAGACCTCACCGGAAGGGACGAGCAGTACTTC
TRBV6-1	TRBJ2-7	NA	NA	CASCRRSSYEQYF	TGTGCCAGCTGTAGGAGGAGCTCCTACGAGCAGTACTTC
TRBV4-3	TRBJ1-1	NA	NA	CASSQDQDSPWAFF	TGCGCCAGCAGCCAAGATCAGGACAGCCCGTGGGCTTTCTTT
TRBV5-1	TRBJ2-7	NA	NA	CASSPVQGPLTYEQYF	TGCGCCAGCAGCCCCGTCCAGGGACCACTTACCTACGAGCAGTACTTC
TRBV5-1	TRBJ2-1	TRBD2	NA	CASSREAGGRREQFF	TGCGCCAGCAGCCGTGAGGCGGGAGGCCGCAGGGAGCAGTTCTTC
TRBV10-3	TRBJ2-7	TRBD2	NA	CATRTSGREQYF	TGTGCCACTCGGACTAGCGGGAGGGAGCAGTACTTC
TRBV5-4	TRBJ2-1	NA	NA	CASSLVVGEQFF	TGTGCCAGCAGCTTGGTAGTGGGTGAGCAGTTCTTC
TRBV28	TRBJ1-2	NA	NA	CASSVGFGYGYTF	TGTGCCAGCAGTGTGGGTTTCGGTTATGGCTACACCTTC
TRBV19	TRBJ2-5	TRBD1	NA	CASSIGQGAGETQYF	TGTGCCAGTAGTATTGGACAGGGGGCGGGAGAGACCCAGTACTTC
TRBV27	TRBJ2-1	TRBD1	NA	CASSLSGTVQFF	TGTGCCAGCAGTTTATCTGGGACAGTCCAGTTCTTC
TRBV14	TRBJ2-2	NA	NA	CASSQEVTVFANTGELFF	TGTGCCAGCAGCCAAGAAGTGACAGTGTTCGCGAACACCGGGGAGCTGTTTTTT
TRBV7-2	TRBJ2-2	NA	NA	CASSPRTHANTGELFF	TGTGCCAGCAGCCCCCGGACTCACGCGAACACCGGGGAGCTGTTTTTT
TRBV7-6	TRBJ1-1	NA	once	CASSPGLQNTEAFF	TGTGCCAGCAGCCCGGGACTTCAGAACACTGAAGCTTTCTTT
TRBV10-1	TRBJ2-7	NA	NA	CASSEFPTYEQYF	TGCGCCAGCAGTGAGTTCCCGACCTACGAGCAGTACTTC
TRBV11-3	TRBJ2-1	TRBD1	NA	CASSRQGWDNEQFF	TGTGCCAGCAGTCGACAGGGTTGGGACAATGAGCAGTTCTTC
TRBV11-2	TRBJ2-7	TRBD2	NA	CASSLRLAAFYEQYF	TGTGCCAGCAGCTTACGCCTAGCGGCGTTCTACGAGCAGTACTTC
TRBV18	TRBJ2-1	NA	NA	CASSPASEQFF	TGTGCCAGCTCACCGGCAAGTGAGCAGTTCTTC
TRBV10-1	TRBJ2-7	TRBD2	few	CASSDGREAYF	TGCGCCAGCAGTGACGGGCGGGAGGCATACTTC
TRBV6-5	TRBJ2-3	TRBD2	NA	CASSYSSGTTDTQYF	TGTGCCAGCAGTTACTCTAGCGGGACCACAGATACGCAGTATTTT
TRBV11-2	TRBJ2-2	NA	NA	CASSSRDWGTGELFF	TGTGCCAGCAGCTCGAGGGATTGGGGGACCGGGGAGCTGTTTTTT
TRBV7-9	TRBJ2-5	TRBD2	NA	CASSLSVRTSGRVGETQYF	TGTGCCAGCAGCTTATCAGTGCGGACTAGCGGGAGAGTGGGAGAGACCCAGTACTTC
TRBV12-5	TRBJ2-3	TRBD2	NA	CASGLVLAGTTDTQYF	TGTGCTAGTGGTTTGGTACTAGCGGGAACCACAGATACGCAGTATTTT
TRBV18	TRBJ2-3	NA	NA	CASSPKASYAQYF	TGTGCCAGCTCACCGAAAGCATCATACGCGCAGTATTTT
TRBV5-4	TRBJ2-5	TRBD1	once	CASSSGQGGETQYF	TGTGCCAGCAGCTCAGGACAGGGCGGTGAGACCCAGTACTTC
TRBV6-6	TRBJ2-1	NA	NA	CASSLTYEQFF	TGTGCCAGCAGTCTCACCTATGAGCAGTTCTTC
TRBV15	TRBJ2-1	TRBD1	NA	CATSNRGLRQVTPNEQFF	TGTGCCACCAGCAACAGGGGCCTGAGGCAGGTAACCCCAAATGAGCAGTTCTTC
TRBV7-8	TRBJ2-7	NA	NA	CASSLERLPSYEQYF	TGTGCCAGCAGCTTAGAACGCTTACCGTCCTACGAGCAGTACTTC
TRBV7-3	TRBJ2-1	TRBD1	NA	CASSSDRGGYNEQFF	TGTGCCAGCAGCTCCGACAGGGGGGGATACAATGAGCAGTTCTTC
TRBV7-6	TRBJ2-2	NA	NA	CASSLTLGPNTGELFF	TGTGCCAGCAGCTTAACATTAGGACCGAACACCGGGGAGCTGTTTTTT
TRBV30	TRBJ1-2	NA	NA	CAWSVVLGRAGYTF	TGTGCCTGGAGTGTAGTCTTAGGCAGGGCCGGCTACACCTTC
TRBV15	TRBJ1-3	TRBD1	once	CATSRTRDRTSGNTIYF	TGTGCCACCAGCAGGACCCGGGACAGGACCTCTGGAAACACCATATATTTT
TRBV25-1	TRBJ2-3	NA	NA	CASSSGGAGTDTQYF	TGTGCCAGCAGTTCGGGGGGCGCAGGGACAGATACGCAGTATTTT
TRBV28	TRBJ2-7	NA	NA	CASSPPGGLSYEQYF	TGTGCCAGCAGTCCCCCGGGGGGCCTCTCCTACGAGCAGTACTTC
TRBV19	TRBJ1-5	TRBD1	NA	CASSIQTGGDQPQHF	TGTGCCAGTAGTATTCAGACAGGGGGTGATCAGCCCCAGCATTTT
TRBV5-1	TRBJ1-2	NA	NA	CASSLVPPSNYGYTF	TGCGCCAGCAGCTTGGTGCCGCCCTCTAACTATGGCTACACCTTC
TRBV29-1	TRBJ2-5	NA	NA	CSVEESVQETQYF	TGCAGCGTTGAAGAGTCAGTACAAGAGACCCAGTACTTC
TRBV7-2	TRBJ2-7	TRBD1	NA	CASSLGQGTYEQYF	TGTGCCAGCAGCTTAGGACAGGGTACCTACGAGCAGTACTTC
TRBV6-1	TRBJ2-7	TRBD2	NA	CASRDVAGGAYEQYF	TGTGCCAGCAGGGATGTAGCGGGAGGAGCCTACGAGCAGTACTTC
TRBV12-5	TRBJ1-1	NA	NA	CASGLGHQNTEAFF	TGTGCTAGTGGTTTAGGACACCAGAACACTGAAGCTTTCTTT